The 20 T cell receptor beta chains listed next were all sequenced from one sample in a study of shared clonotypes between healthy human individuals. This table comes from immunoSEQ multiplex PCR, and its TCRdb copy is limited to in-frame clones, with some not included. This sample has hundreds of thousands of clones; just under 97% occur once, and the top ten carry about 0.11%. Naive CD8 cells lacked CD45RO and underwent positive selection for CCR7, leaving out terminally differentiated effector memory CD45RA+ cells. Sequenced material: naive CD8+ T cells sorted from blood. The receptors here all came from a woman in her 30s in good health.

The chain uses TRBV13 and TRBJ1-4; no definite D call. The length of the CDR3 is 14 residues. V lost 0 bases and J 7 bases, leaving 9 bases between the germline ends. Germline CDR1 is PRHDT and CDR2 is FYEKMQ (reference sequence). CDR3 in DNA: TGTGCCAGCAGCTTAGGCGTGGGCCTTGAAAAACTGTTTTTT. It is translated as CASSLGVGLEKLFF. Full variable domain (remainder filled in from reference TRBV13 and TRBJ1-4): AAGVIQSPRHLIKEKRETATLKCYPIPRHDTVYWYQQGPGQDPQFLISFYEKMQSDKGSIPDRFSAQQFSDYHSELNMSSLELGDSALYFCASSLGVGLEKLFFGSGTQLSVL.

The chain links TRBV7-6 to TRBJ1-1, with 7 bases lining up with TRBD1. The CDR3 length is 15 residues. With 4 bases clipped from V and 0 bases from J, the junction kept 5 bases outside the gene matches. From germline, CDR1 is SGHVS and CDR2 FNYEAQ. The CDR3 region has the DNA TGTGCCAGCAGCTCCGACAGGGACATGAACACTGAAGCTTTCTTT. This gives the protein CASSSDRDMNTEAFF.

The J gene is TRBJ2-7, the V gene TRBV4-1; D gene unclear. Between the trimmed V and J ends, which lost 4 bases and 0 bases, there was a span of 7 bases. Germline V lookup: CDR1 MGHRA, CDR2 YSYEKL. This CDR3 has 13 amino acids. CDR3 amino acids: CASSRPGSYEQYF. The CDR3 DNA is TGCGCCAGCAGCCGCCCCGGCTCCTACGAGCAGTACTTC.

This CDR3 reads CASSDVLRTGVVETQYF. In DNA form, the CDR3 reads TGTGCCAGCAGTGACGTCTTGAGGACAGGGGTTGTCGAGACCCAGTACTTC. This rearrangement joins TRBV6-1 to TRBJ2-5, with 9 nucleotides matching TRBD1. The ends lost 3 bases at V and 5 bases at J; junction bases unmatched: 13. Germline lookup yields CDR1 MNHNS and CDR2 SASEGT. CDR3 size: 17 residues.

V and J are TRBV28 and TRBJ1-1; no reliable D call. Germline-derived CDR1 and CDR2 are MDHEN and SYDVKM. This CDR3 contains 13 residues. V was clipped by 3 bases and J by 1 base, with 6 bases between them. The CDR3 protein is CASSLVTNTEAFF. As DNA, the CDR3 is TGTGCCAGCAGTTTGGTGACGAACACTGAAGCTTTCTTT.

The genes are TRBV10-1 and TRBJ2-7, with D perhaps assigned TRBD1 or TRBD2 (5 bases each). This CDR3 region has 14 residues. Trimming removed 0 bases from V and 3 bases from J, with 9 bases in between. Germline V gives CDR1 WNHNN, CDR2 SYGVQD (reference sequence). The CDR3 bases are TGCGCCAGCAGTGAGTCTGGGGGATTCTACGAGCAGTACTTC. Its protein product is CASSESGGFYEQYF.

This CDR3 reads CASSYGTGGLNYGYTF. The DNA for the CDR3 is TGTGCCAGCAGTTACGGCACAGGGGGCCTAAACTATGGCTACACCTTC. The chain has TRBV6-5 and TRBJ1-2, with 9 bases aligning to TRBD1. Germline V gives CDR1 MNHEY, CDR2 SVGAGI. J lost 2 bases, V lost 2 bases, and 6 bases had no gene match. The CDR3 extends over 16 amino acids.

The chain recombines TRBV6-5 with TRBJ1-1, with D possibly TRBD1 on 6 matching bases. This CDR3 has 12 residues. V gave up 9 bases and J gave up 1 base, with 9 bases separating them. CDR1 MNHEY and CDR2 SVGAGI come from the germline V gene. In nucleotides, the CDR3 is TGTGCCAGTAAGACAGGGAACACTGAAGCTTTCTTT. It yields the protein CASKTGNTEAFF.

This clone was recorded once. The chain combines TRBV6-6 with TRBJ2-5; a possible D gene is TRBD2 (5 bases). Judging by the DNA end, TRBJ2-7 fits better; the J call may be wrong. CDR3 size: 14 residues. Germline V lookup: CDR1 MNHNY, CDR2 SVGAGI (reference sequence). CDR3 in DNA: TGTGCCAGCAGTTCTTCAACTAGCTCCTACGAGCAGTACTTC. Its translation: CASSSSTSSYEQYF.

The chain uses TRBV4-2 and TRBJ2-6, with D unresolved. V lost 5 bases and J lost 4, with 12 bases in between. The germline V gene encodes CDR1 LGHNA and CDR2 YNFKEQ. CDR3 size: 15 residues. Here the CDR3 reads CASSDNYSGANVLTF. The DNA of the CDR3 is TGTGCCAGCAGCGACAACTATTCAGGGGCCAACGTCCTGACTTTC.

V is TRBV7-9 and J is TRBJ2-1; tentatively, D is TRBD2 (5 bases). Looked up from germline, CDR1 is SEHNR and CDR2 is FQNEAQ (reference sequence). This CDR3 is 14 amino acids long. Trimming shortened V by 5 bases and J by 4 bases, and 12 bases separated the two germline ends. CDR3 residues: CASSAQTTYNEQFF. In DNA form, the CDR3 reads TGTGCCAGCAGCGCTCAGACTACGTACAATGAGCAGTTCTTC. Variable domain in full (rest from reference TRBV7-9 and TRBJ2-1): DTGVSQNPRHKITKRGQNVTFRCDPISEHNRLYWYRQTLGQGPEFLTYFQNEAQLEKSRLLSDRFSAERPKGSFSTLEIQRTEQGDSAMYLCASSAQTTYNEQFFGPGTRLTVL.

The chain joins TRBV5-6 to TRBJ2-1, with 15 bases that match TRBD2. Losses at the gene ends were 4 bases for V and 0 bases for J; bases not matched to a gene: 8. Germline V gives CDR1 SGHDT, CDR2 YYEEEE. This CDR3 has 19 amino acids. The CDR3 sequence is CASSLSWTSGRGSYNEQFF. CDR3 sequence (DNA): TGTGCCAGCAGCCTGAGTTGGACTAGCGGGAGGGGCTCCTACAATGAGCAGTTCTTC.

This clone has only a few counts. This chain connects TRBV9 to TRBJ1-1; D gene ambiguous. Deletions cut 0 bases from V and 4 bases from J, with 13 bases between. The CDR3 runs to 15 residues. Germline values: CDR1 SGDLS, CDR2 YYNGEE. CDR3 in amino acids: CASSVAHGSTTEAFF. The DNA for the CDR3 is TGTGCCAGCAGCGTAGCTCATGGCAGTACCACTGAAGCTTTCTTT.

This chain uses TRBV7-9 with TRBJ2-3; 12 bases are a match to TRBD2. V trimming: 5 bases; J trimming: 2 bases; junction bases outside the gene matches: 8. The length of the CDR3 is 17 residues. The germline CDR1 and CDR2 sequences are SEHNR and FQNEAQ (reference sequence). The CDR3 DNA reads TGTGCCAGCAGCCGCGGACTAGCGGGAACCAACACAGATACGCAGTATTTT. Protein: CASSRGLAGTNTDTQYF.

This chain links TRBV9 with TRBJ2-2; D call uncertain. The CDR3 is 14 amino acids. Per germline, CDR1 SGDLS and CDR2 YYNGEE. V was shortened by 5 bases and J by 3 bases, with 11 bases between the two germline ends. Written as DNA, the CDR3 is TGTGCCAGCAGTAATCTCTGGGACACCGGGGAGCTGTTTTTT. This gives the protein CASSNLWDTGELFF.

The chain links TRBV5-5 to TRBJ2-1, with D tentatively TRBD2 (6 bases). With 4 bases removed from V and 2 bases from J, the gap between germline ends came to 10 bases. The CDR3 totals 14 residues. The germline CDR1 and CDR2 sequences are SGHKS and YYEKEE (reference sequence). The CDR3 sequence is CASSNSGPYNEQFF. CDR3 in DNA: TGTGCCAGCAGCAATAGCGGCCCCTACAATGAGCAGTTCTTC.

V is TRBV29-1 and J is TRBJ2-7, with 9 bases aligning to TRBD2. V lost 5 bases and J lost 2; bases outside the gene matches: 4. Looked up from germline, CDR1 is SQVTM and CDR2 is ANQGSEA. The length of the CDR3 is 13 residues. CDR3 sequence: CSVSSGNPYEQYF. The CDR3 nucleotides are TGCAGCGTTTCTAGCGGGAACCCCTACGAGCAGTACTTC.

This chain joins TRBV4-1 and TRBJ2-7; no clear D gene. The CDR3 totals 13 residues. The V end lost 0 bases, the J end lost 0 bases, and 3 bases lay between the germline ends. Germline values: CDR1 MGHRA, CDR2 YSYEKL. CDR3 amino acids: CASSQDFSYEQYF. The CDR3, as DNA: TGCGCCAGCAGCCAAGACTTCTCCTACGAGCAGTACTTC.

The chain couples TRBV10-3 to TRBJ2-1, with TRBD2 matching over 13 bases. CDR3 length equals 14 residues. Germline trimming cut 9 bases from V and 2 bases from J; bases unmatched to any gene: 1. Germline V CDR1 and CDR2: ENHRY, SYGVKD. As DNA, the CDR3 is TGTGCCATTGGGACTAGCGGGGCCTACAATGAGCAGTTCTTC. It encodes CAIGTSGAYNEQFF.

The chain joins TRBV6-1 to TRBJ2-7, with a possible D match to TRBD1 (6 bases). V lost 2 bases to trimming and J lost 1 base, with 12 bases between them. This CDR3 spans 15 amino acids. Germline V CDR1 and CDR2: MNHNS, SASEGT. Here the CDR3 DNA reads TGTGCCAGCAGTGAATGGACAGCAGGGTCCTACGAGCAGTACTTC. Translation: CASSEWTAGSYEQYF.